The clone carrying this TCR beta chain came up many times. Its matching antigen is unknown. The ends lost 4 bases at V and 13 bases at J; junction bases unmatched: 14. The CDR3 consists of 16 residues. TCR beta libraries were built with iRepertoire HTBI primers and Arm-PCR of CDR3 regions. TCRdb recomputed calls from the multiplex PCR reads with MiXCR, one row per CDR3 protein. The sample has about 470,000 distinct CDR3 sequences, more than 13% seen once. The data belong to a study of regulatory T cells in long-lasting Graves disease. The study, taken as a whole, reports: In persistent patients, shared public clonotypes (more than 2,500) outnumbered those in new patients (roughly 870).

Time point indicated: newly diagnosed GD, antithyroid drugs for less than 3 months. The TCR library was made from RNA extracted from PBMCs. Criteria from the American Thyroid Association guidelines were applied to diagnose Graves' disease. The sample was also linked to a second study, of T cells in Graves' hyperthyroidism and ophthalmopathy. That work adds: No progression to ophthalmopathy during 18 months of follow-up defined stable disease.

This chain connects TRBV12-3 or TRBV12-4 to TRBJ2-1, with 12 bases that match TRBD2. The sample consisted of peripheral blood mononuclear cells (PBMCs), taken at new diagnosis, from a patient treated with antithyroid drugs. The receptor was derived from a young woman with Graves disease. CDR3: CASSSSGLAGGLPQFF. Here the CDR3 DNA reads TGTGCCAGCAGTTCTTCAGGGCTAGCGGGAGGGTTACCACAGTTCTTC.